A selection of T cell receptor beta chains follows, all from one sample in a study of blood T cell repertoires in COVID-19. Sequenced by immunoSEQ multiplex PCR; TCRdb stores in-frame clones only, minus some. The table lists about 200,000 clones, 86% of them singletons. What was sequenced was peripheral blood. Every receptor here comes from a woman between 65 and 79 years old with acute or convalescent COVID-19. CDR3s include the opening cysteine and the closing phenylalanine or tryptophan. D genes are given only for firm matches. Clone size appears in some rows only: once, few, many, or a class for an expanded clone.

V	J	size	D	DNA	CDR3
TRBV5-8	TRBJ1-4	-	-	TGTGCCAGCACCGGCCCGGACAGATTTAATGAAAAACTGTTTTTT	CASTGPDRFNEKLFF
TRBV13	TRBJ2-6	-	TRBD1	TGTGCCAGCAGCCAAAGGACAGGGAATGTCCCTGGGGCCAACGTCCTGACTTTC	CASSQRTGNVPGANVLTF
TRBV3-1/TRBV3-2	TRBJ2-1	-	-	TGTGCCAGCAGCCAAGTTAACCGCAGGGATGAGCAGTTCTTC	CASSQVNRRDEQFF
TRBV6-5	TRBJ2-1	-	TRBD2	TGTGCCAGCAGCATTACTAGCGGCACTTACAATGAGCAGTTCTTC	CASSITSGTYNEQFF
TRBV2	TRBJ1-2	once	TRBD1	TGTGCCAGCAGTCCGGGACAGGGGCGGCATGGCTACACCTTC	CASSPGQGRHGYTF
TRBV9	TRBJ1-1	-	TRBD1	TGTGCCAGCAGCGTAGAAGGCAGGGGGCAGGGTGAAGCTTTCTTT	CASSVEGRGQGEAFF
TRBV28	TRBJ2-7	-	-	TGTGCCAGCAAGGGGGGGGGCCAAAGCTCCTACGAGCAGTACTTC	CASKGGGQSSYEQYF
TRBV6-5	TRBJ2-1	few	TRBD1	TGTGCCAGCAGTTACTCCTGGACAGGCGGAGAGCAGTTCTTC	CASSYSWTGGEQFF
TRBV5-1	TRBJ2-2	-	-	TGCGCCAGCAGACCTGGGACAAGAGGGGCCGGGGAGCTGTTTTTT	CASRPGTRGAGELFF
TRBV19	TRBJ2-1	-	-	TGTGCCAGCCGGAGGTTGGGGGGGGGCCTGGATGAGCAGTTCTTC	CASRRLGGGLDEQFF
TRBV3-1/TRBV3-2	TRBJ1-1	-	-	TGTGCCAGCAGCCAAGGGCAGGGCCTAATTGAAGCTTTCTTT	CASSQGQGLIEAFF
TRBV7-9	TRBJ1-1	once	-	TGTGCCAGCAGCTACACACTGAACACTGAAGCTTTCTTT	CASSYTLNTEAFF
TRBV18	TRBJ1-5	-	TRBD1	TGTGCCAGCGCACAGGGGATCAATCAGCCCCAGCATTTT	CASAQGINQPQHF
TRBV5-6	TRBJ1-5	-	TRBD1	TGTGCCAGCAGCTCGGGACAGGGGCTGAATCAGCCCCAGCATTTT	CASSSGQGLNQPQHF